One T cell receptor beta chain is described in this entry. No antigen is known for it. One base away there is no much larger clone; base qualities are not given. The data are from a study of T cell responses to AZD1222 COVID-19 vaccine (dated by TCRdb to 2020 to 2022). About the study as a whole: TCR sequencing covered 230 to 250 trial participants: 200 to 220 given two doses of AZD1222 and 26 given two doses of MenACWY control vaccine. Trial participants were enrolled into age subgroups of 18-55, 56-69 and 70-plus years, which contained roughly 140, 27 and 60 TCR-sequenced participants, respectively.

Relative to germline, V is missing 4 bases and J is missing 4 bases, with 25 bases of the junction outside any gene match. As encoded in the germline V gene, CDR1 is MGHRA while CDR2 is YSYEKL. Spanning cysteine to phenylalanine, the CDR3 consists of 21 amino acids. The DNA shown is the 63-base CDR3, in frame from base 1. The CDR3 regions of human TCRbeta chains were analyzed by immunosequencing. The source study handled its data this way. Repertoire TCRs were checked for matches against a reference library of SARS-CoV-2-specific TCRs that had been generated using the MIRA antigen-specificity platform. Breadth was defined as the fraction of unique TCRs that were SARS-CoV-2-associated, and depth was defined as the fraction of total T cells that were SARS-CoV-2-associated. Each spike-specific TCR was assigned to its reactive spike region and to a CD4 or CD8 class using the MIRA data. Log10-transformed breadth and depth values were compared by one-way ANOVA with Sidak's multiple comparisons tests. TCRdb obtained this table from immuneACCESS and retained in-frame rearrangements with V and J assigned. These tables miss some clones; where compared with another copy, unresolved V genes account for less than half of the shortfall, and the remainder is unexplained. V and J calls and clone size come straight from that table; D and trimming were deduced from the DNA. Counted in this sample were roughly 130,000 clones; more than 80% of them appeared once. About 7.5% of the sample goes to the ten largest clones.

The time point label here, explained by the study, means: about 28 days (+/-7) after the second vaccine dose. The treatment or condition label of this sample denotes: meningococcal conjugate vaccine given as trial control. Vaccinee samples came from UK trials COV001 and COV002, including a single-blind randomized controlled phase 2/3 trial of AZD1222 (ChAdOx1 nCoV-19) in healthy adults. For TCRbeta chain sequencing, PBMC samples were collected from trial participants at day 0 and at day 28 after the second dose. Findings and caveats that apply to the study as a whole: Participants were mostly white British, with more females than males. The authors suggested clonal diversity may have been underestimated. Vaccine-associated CD4 TCRs spanned the whole spike protein, with dominant responses in regions 160-218 and 743-854. No day 14 peak-response samples were available, so repertoires were characterized only after the peak T cell response. Only a handful of AZD1222 recipients were SARS-CoV-2 seropositive at baseline, limiting conclusions about previously exposed vaccinees. After two AZD1222 doses, spike-specific TCR breadth and depth were significantly higher than at day 0 and than in MenACWY recipients. Nearly half of unique spike-specific TCRs reportedly recognized epitopes outside regions mutated in the B.1.351 and B.1.1.7 variants. The 56-69-year group was small, and its depth increase did not reach significance, likely because of low power.

The TCR was taken from an adult who received the MenACWY meningococcal vaccine as a control. The material was peripheral blood, obtained 28 days after the second dose of the MenACWY control vaccine. The chain is made from TRBV4-1 and TRBJ2-7; 10 central nucleotides agree with TRBD1. The DNA reads TGCGCCAGCAGCCGCCAATCCGGGACAGGGGCGGTTGGTAGCGGGGAATACGAGCAGTACTTC. It encodes CASSRQSGTGAVGSGEYEQYF.